What follows are 19 T cell receptor beta chains derived from one specimen sequenced in a study of cytomegalovirus exposure and HLA in healthy donors. PCR primers comprised 60 Vbeta and 13 Jbeta primers. Using immunoSEQ multiplex PCR, the repertoire was profiled, and TCRdb retains in-frame clones only, with some absent. Among about 130,000 clones, about 8.5% were seen once, and the ten largest hold 5.5%. Input material: PBMCs. These receptors all stem from a man aged 40-49 years in good health and CMV-seronegative.

The chain employs TRBV7-2 and TRBJ2-7; 7 bases match TRBD1. Germline V gives CDR1 SGHTA, CDR2 FQGNSA. The CDR3 runs 15 residues. V shed 2 bases and J 2 bases; nucleotides not matched to a gene: 6. The chain's CDR3 is CASSLSGTAPYEQYF. Here the CDR3 DNA reads TGTGCCAGCAGCTTATCGGGGACAGCGCCCTACGAGCAGTACTTC.

J is TRBJ1-2 and V is TRBV6-5; 8 bases map to TRBD1. Per the germline V gene, CDR1 is MNHEY and CDR2 is SVGAGI. CDR3 length equals 15 residues. With V trimmed by 5 bases and J by 7 bases, 12 bases remained unmatched. The DNA of the CDR3 is TGTGCCAGCAGTAGGGCAGGGGGCGCATTAGGTGGCTACACCTTC. Translating it yields CASSRAGGALGGYTF.

The chain uses TRBV13 and TRBJ1-2; no reliable D call. Trimming left V 3 bases short and J 4 bases short, with 9 bases between. Germline V gene sequence: CDR1 PRHDT, CDR2 FYEKMQ (reference sequence). The CDR3 runs to 13 residues. CDR3 sequence: CASSLAETYGYTF. The CDR3 bases are TGTGCCAGCAGCTTGGCAGAAACCTATGGCTACACCTTC.

This clone was observed a handful of times. The V gene is TRBV6-1, the J gene TRBJ1-1, with D tentatively TRBD1 (6 bases). CDR1 and CDR2 from the germline V gene are MNHNS and SASEGT. This CDR3 spans 16 amino acids. The V and J ends lost 1 base and 5 bases respectively, with 17 bases between them. Here the CDR3 DNA reads TGTGCCAGCAGTGAAGAGGGATGGGGGCAGCGGACTGAAGCTTTCTTT. This encodes CASSEEGWGQRTEAFF.

This clone was counted a few times. The rearrangement links TRBV27 to TRBJ2-7, with TRBD1 matching over 8 bases. The ends lost 2 bases at V and 3 bases at J; junction bases unmatched: 3. The CDR3 covers 14 residues. The germline V gene encodes CDR1 MNHEY and CDR2 SMNVEV (reference sequence). CDR3 region: CASSLQGAFYEQYF. CDR3 nucleotide sequence: TGTGCCAGCAGTTTACAGGGGGCATTCTACGAGCAGTACTTC.

In the case of this clone: Other nucleotide sequences from this sample produce the same CDR3. The V gene is TRBV10-2, the J gene TRBJ2-3; TRBD1 might be the D (6 bases). Per the germline V gene, CDR1 is WSHSY and CDR2 is SAAADI. V shed 8 bases and J shed 2 bases, with 14 bases lying between them. The CDR3 covers 14 residues. The CDR3 loop reads CASQGGRDTDTQYF. CDR3 in DNA: TGCGCCAGCCAAGGGGGTCGGGACACAGATACGCAGTATTTT.

This chain links TRBV21-1 with TRBJ1-2; the D call in the table, TRBD1, was not verified against the DNA. TRBV21-1 is a recognized pseudogene. The CDR3 length is 19 residues. CDR3 sequence: CASSKEELVQGAQANGYTF. The CDR3 DNA follows: TGTGCCAGCAGCAAAGAGGAGCTAGTACAGGGGGCTCAAGCGAATGGCTACACCTTC.

This chain connects TRBV7-9 to TRBJ2-5, with D possibly matching TRBD2 (6 bases). The DNA matches TRBJ2-7 better at its end, which makes the J call doubtful. This CDR3 comprises 12 residues. Germline V gene data show CDR1 as SEHNR and CDR2 as FQNEAQ (reference sequence). The CDR3 coding sequence is TGTGCCAGCAGCGTATCGGGGGTCGAGCAGTACTTC. It yields the protein CASSVSGVEQYF.

Only a few counts were recorded for this clone. The V gene is TRBV27, the J gene TRBJ2-1; weak D call: TRBD2 (7 bases). Germline V CDR1 and CDR2: MNHEY, SMNVEV (reference sequence). V lost 6 bases, J lost 4 bases, and 16 bases lay in between. The CDR3 covers 15 residues. The CDR3 nucleotides are TGTGCCAGCAGCACCTTCGGGGGGCTTTACAATGAGCAGTTCTTC. This sequence encodes CASSTFGGLYNEQFF.

The DNA of the CDR3 is TGTGCCAGCAGGATGACAGAATCGACCCATCAGCCCCAGCATTTT. Protein product: CASRMTESTHQPQHF. The genes are TRBV6-1 and TRBJ1-5; D may be TRBD1 (5 bases). The CDR3 spans 15 residues. Between the trimmed V and J ends, which lost 6 bases and 5 bases, there was a span of 17 bases. Per germline, CDR1 MNHNS and CDR2 SASEGT.

The sample holds a few counts of this clone. This sequence joins TRBV5-4 and TRBJ1-2; 10 bases align to TRBD1. Trimming cost V 4 bases and J 4 bases; bases outside gene matches: 4. Germline V gene sequence: CDR1 SGHNT, CDR2 YYREEE (reference sequence). There are 14 residues in the CDR3. The DNA of the CDR3 is TGTGCCAGCAGCCGCGGACAGGGGGTCTATGGCTACACCTTC. It yields the protein CASSRGQGVYGYTF.

This clone has just a few counts. This chain connects TRBV27 to TRBJ1-1, with no clear D. V was trimmed by 3 bases and J by 8 bases, leaving 13 bases between them. The germline V gene encodes CDR1 MNHEY and CDR2 SMNVEV (reference sequence). CDR3 length: 13 amino acids. The CDR3 DNA is TGTGCCAGCAGTTTGGGAGGGCTAGCAGAAGCTTTCTTT. Translation gives CASSLGGLAEAFF.

This clone has just a few counts. The CDR3 is CASSLNFHESFYEQYF. DNA of the CDR3: TGTGCCAGCAGCTTAAATTTTCACGAGTCCTTCTACGAGCAGTACTTC. This chain links TRBV11-3 with TRBJ2-7; no definite D call. V lost 2 bases and J lost 3, with 17 bases in between. CDR3 length: 16 residues. The germline CDR1 and CDR2 sequences are SGHNT and YENEEA.

The chain uses TRBV2 and TRBJ2-1, with D perhaps matching TRBD2 (6 bases). The ends were cut back, 2 bases at V and 7 bases at J, with 9 bases in the middle. The V gene's germline CDR1 is SNHLY and CDR2 FYNNEI. The CDR3 contains 13 residues. CDR3 protein: CASSEYGGNEQFF. CDR3 DNA sequence: TGTGCCAGCAGTGAATATGGGGGGAATGAGCAGTTCTTC.

V is TRBV4-1 and J is TRBJ2-7, with D tentatively TRBD2 (6 bases). The CDR3 runs to 15 residues. Per the germline V gene, CDR1 is MGHRA and CDR2 is YSYEKL. Trimming removed 1 base from V and 3 bases from J, with 13 bases in between. Here the CDR3 DNA reads TGCGCCAGCAGCCAAGCGGAGGGGCTCATCTACGAGCAGTACTTC. Translation: CASSQAEGLIYEQYF.

This sequence joins TRBV4-1 and TRBJ1-1; D gene ambiguous. Per germline, CDR1 MGHRA and CDR2 YSYEKL. CDR3 length: 17 residues. Trimming removed 0 bases at V and 4 bases at J, with 18 bases between. The CDR3 region is CASSQDGVRVWATEAFF. The CDR3, as DNA: TGCGCCAGCAGCCAAGATGGCGTGCGGGTGTGGGCCACTGAAGCTTTCTTT.

This chain links TRBV5-4 with TRBJ2-3; D is ambiguous. The CDR3 totals 14 residues. Trimming left V 6 bases short and J 1 base short, with 12 bases between. Per the germline V gene, CDR1 is SGHNT and CDR2 is YYREEE (reference sequence). CDR3 region: CASNVISGTDTQYF. The CDR3 nucleotides are TGTGCCAGCAACGTTATTTCAGGCACAGATACGCAGTATTTT.

V is TRBV11-3 and J is TRBJ2-5, with 8 bases fitting TRBD2. V trimming: 6 bases; J trimming: 4 bases; junction bases outside the gene matches: 10. The CDR3 totals 15 residues. The germline CDR1 and CDR2 sequences are SGHNT and YENEEA. The CDR3 loop is CASSPGTSGRETQYF. CDR3 nucleotides: TGTGCCAGCAGTCCCGGGACTAGTGGGCGAGAGACCCAGTACTTC.

The chain recombines TRBV4-1 with TRBJ2-1; maybe TRBD1 (5 bases). Germline V lookup: CDR1 MGHRA, CDR2 YSYEKL. The CDR3 length is 15 residues. The V end was cut by 4 bases, the J end by 1 base, with 11 bases between. The CDR3 region has the DNA TGCGCCAGCAGCCCCATAGACAGATCCTACAATGAGCAGTTCTTC. Encoded protein: CASSPIDRSYNEQFF.